In this sample, the clone carrying this T cell receptor beta chain turned up once. The antigen is not known. This sample is drawn from a study of shared clonotypes between healthy human individuals. The V and J ends lost 3 bases and 5 bases respectively, with 7 bases between them. The CDR3 is 12 amino acids. Germline V gene lookup returns CDR1 SNHLY and CDR2 FYNNEI. Study-wide results and limits: Apart from blood, nothing was sampled; tissue repertoires likely differ.

This table comes from immunoSEQ multiplex PCR, and its TCRdb copy is limited to in-frame clones, with some not included. The sample includes 190,000 or so clones, 60% to 75% of them seen just once. The chain employs TRBV2 and TRBJ2-5, with unresolved D. The sample was memory CD4+ T cells sorted from blood. Subset specified: CD45RA-negative fraction. This TCR was recovered from a man aged 25-40 years in good health. The CDR3: CASSETPETQYF. In nucleotides, the CDR3 is TGTGCCAGCAGTGAGACCCCGGAGACCCAGTACTTC.